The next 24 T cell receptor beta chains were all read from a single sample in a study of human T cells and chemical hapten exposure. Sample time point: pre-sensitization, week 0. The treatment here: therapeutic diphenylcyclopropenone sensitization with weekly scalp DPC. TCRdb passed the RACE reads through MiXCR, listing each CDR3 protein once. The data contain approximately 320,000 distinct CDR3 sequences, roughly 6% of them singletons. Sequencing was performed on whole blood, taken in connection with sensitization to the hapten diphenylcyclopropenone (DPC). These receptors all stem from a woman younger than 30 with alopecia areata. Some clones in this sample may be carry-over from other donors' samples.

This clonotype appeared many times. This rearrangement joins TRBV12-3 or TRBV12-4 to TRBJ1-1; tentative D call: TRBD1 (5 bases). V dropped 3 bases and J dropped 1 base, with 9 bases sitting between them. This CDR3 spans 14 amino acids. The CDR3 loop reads CASSLGPTNTEAFF. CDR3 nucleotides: TGTGCCAGCAGTTTGGGACCAACGAACACTGAAGCTTTCTTT.

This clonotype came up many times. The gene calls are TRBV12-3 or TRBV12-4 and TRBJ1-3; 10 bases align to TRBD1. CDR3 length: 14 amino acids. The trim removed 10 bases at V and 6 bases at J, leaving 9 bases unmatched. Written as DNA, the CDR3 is TGTGCCACAACCGGGACAGGGGCCCCAAACACCATATATTTT. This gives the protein CATTGTGAPNTIYF.

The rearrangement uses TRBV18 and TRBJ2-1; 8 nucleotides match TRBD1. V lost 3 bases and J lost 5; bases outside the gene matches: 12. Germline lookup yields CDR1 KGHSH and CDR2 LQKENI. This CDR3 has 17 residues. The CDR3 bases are TGTGCCAGCTCACCCCCGAGACAGGGGTTGGGTGACAATGAGCAGTTCTTC. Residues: CASSPPRQGLGDNEQFF.

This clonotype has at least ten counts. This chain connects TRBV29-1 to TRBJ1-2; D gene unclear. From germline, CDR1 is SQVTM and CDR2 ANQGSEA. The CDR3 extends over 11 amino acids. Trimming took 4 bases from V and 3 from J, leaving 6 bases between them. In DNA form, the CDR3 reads TGCAGCGTTGGAACTGACTATGGCTACACCTTC. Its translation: CSVGTDYGYTF.

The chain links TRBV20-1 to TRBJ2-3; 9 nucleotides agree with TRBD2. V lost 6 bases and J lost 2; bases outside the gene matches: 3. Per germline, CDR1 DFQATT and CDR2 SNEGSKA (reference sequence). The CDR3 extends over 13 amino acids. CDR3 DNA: TGCAGTGCCAGGACTAGCGCCACAGATACGCAGTATTTT. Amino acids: CSARTSATDTQYF.

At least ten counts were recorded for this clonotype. CDR3 nucleotide sequence: TGTGCCAGCAGCTCCCCGACGGAGTACCGGGAGACCCAGTACTTC. Encoded protein: CASSSPTEYRETQYF. The chain recombines TRBV5-5 with TRBJ2-5; D gene unclear. Trimming left V 3 bases short and J 5 bases short, with 17 bases between. The CDR3 length is 15 residues. From germline, CDR1 is SGHKS and CDR2 YYEKEE (reference sequence).

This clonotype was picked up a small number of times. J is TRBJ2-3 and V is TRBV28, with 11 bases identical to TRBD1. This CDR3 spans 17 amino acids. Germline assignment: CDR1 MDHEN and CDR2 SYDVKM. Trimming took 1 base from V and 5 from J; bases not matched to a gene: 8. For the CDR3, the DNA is TGTGCCAGCAGTTTATCCGGACAGGGGGCCCGGGGAGATACGCAGTATTTT. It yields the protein CASSLSGQGARGDTQYF.

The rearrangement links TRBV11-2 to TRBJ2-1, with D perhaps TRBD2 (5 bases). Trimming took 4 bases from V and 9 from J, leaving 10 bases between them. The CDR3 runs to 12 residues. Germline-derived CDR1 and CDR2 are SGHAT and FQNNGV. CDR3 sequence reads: CASSSASSEQFF. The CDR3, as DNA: TGTGCCAGCAGCTCGGCTAGCTCTGAGCAGTTCTTC.

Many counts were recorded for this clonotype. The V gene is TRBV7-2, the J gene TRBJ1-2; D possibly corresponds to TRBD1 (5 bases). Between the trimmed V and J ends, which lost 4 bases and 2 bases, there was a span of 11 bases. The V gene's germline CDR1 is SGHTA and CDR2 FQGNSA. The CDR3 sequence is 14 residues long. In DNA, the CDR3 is TGTGCCAGCAGCTCCCCCCGGGGGAACTATGGCTACACCTTC. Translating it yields CASSSPRGNYGYTF.

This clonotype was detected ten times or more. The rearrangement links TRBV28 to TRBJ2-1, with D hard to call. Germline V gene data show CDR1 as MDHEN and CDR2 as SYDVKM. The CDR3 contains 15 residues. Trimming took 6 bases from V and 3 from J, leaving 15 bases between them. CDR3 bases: TGTGCCAGCAGCCTCCCCGTGCTGGGCTACAATGAGCAGTTCTTC. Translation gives CASSLPVLGYNEQFF.

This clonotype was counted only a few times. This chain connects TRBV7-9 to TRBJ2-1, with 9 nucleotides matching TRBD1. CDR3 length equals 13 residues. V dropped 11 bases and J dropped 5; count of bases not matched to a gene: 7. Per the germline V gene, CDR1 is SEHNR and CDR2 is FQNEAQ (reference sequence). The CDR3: CAGSRTGDNEQFF. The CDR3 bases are TGTGCCGGAAGCCGGACAGGGGACAATGAGCAGTTCTTC.

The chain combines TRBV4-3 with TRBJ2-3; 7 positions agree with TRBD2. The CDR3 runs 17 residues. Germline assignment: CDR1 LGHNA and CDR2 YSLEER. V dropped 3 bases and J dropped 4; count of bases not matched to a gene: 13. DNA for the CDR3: TGCGCCAGCAGCCAGGACCAAACTAGCGAACTCCCAGATACGCAGTATTTT. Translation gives CASSQDQTSELPDTQYF.

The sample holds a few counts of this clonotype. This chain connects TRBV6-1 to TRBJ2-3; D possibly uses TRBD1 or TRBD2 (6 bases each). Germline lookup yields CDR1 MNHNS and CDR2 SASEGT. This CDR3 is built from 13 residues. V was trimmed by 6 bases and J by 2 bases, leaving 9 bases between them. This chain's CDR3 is CASREGVTDTQYF. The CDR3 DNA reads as TGTGCCAGCAGGGAGGGGGTCACAGATACGCAGTATTTT.

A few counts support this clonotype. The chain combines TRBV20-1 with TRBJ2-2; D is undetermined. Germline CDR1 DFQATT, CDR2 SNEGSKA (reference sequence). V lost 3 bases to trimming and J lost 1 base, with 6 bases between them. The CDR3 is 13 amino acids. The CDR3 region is CSASGLNTGELFF. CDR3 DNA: TGCAGTGCTAGCGGGCTGAACACCGGGGAGCTGTTTTTT.

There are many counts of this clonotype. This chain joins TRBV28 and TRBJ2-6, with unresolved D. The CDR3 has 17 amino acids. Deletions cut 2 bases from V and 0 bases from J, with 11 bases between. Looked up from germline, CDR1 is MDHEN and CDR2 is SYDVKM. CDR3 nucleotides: TGTGCCAGCAGTTTAGGGGTTAGGTTCTCTGGGGCCAACGTCCTGACTTTC. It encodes CASSLGVRFSGANVLTF. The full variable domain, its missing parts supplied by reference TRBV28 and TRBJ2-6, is DVKVTQSSRYLVKRTGEKVFLECVQDMDHENMFWYRQDPGLGLRLIYFSYDVKMKEKGDIPEGYSVSREKKERFSLILESASTNQTSMYLCASSLGVRFSGANVLTFGAGSRLTVL.

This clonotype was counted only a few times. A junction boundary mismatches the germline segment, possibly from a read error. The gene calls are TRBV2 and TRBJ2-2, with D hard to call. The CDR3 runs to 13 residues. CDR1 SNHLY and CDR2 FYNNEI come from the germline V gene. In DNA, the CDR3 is TGTGCCAGCATTGAAGAGTACACCGGGGAGCTGTTTTTT. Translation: CASIEEYTGELFF.

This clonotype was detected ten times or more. CDR3 nucleotide sequence: TGCAGTGCCAGCCCAAATCAGGGGGCGCGCGGCACTGAAGCTTTCTTT. As protein: CSASPNQGARGTEAFF. The J gene is TRBJ1-1, the V gene TRBV20-1, with 8 bases matching TRBD1. Germline values: CDR1 DFQATT, CDR2 SNEGSKA (reference sequence). The CDR3 sequence is 16 residues long. V shed 6 bases, J shed 4 bases, and the junction held 16 bases outside the gene matches.

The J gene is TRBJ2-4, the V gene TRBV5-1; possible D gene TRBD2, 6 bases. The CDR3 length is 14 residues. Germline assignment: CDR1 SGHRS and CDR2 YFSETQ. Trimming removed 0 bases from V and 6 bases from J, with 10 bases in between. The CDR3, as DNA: TGCGCCAGCAGCTTGGTGTTGGGAGGAAACATTCAGTACTTC. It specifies CASSLVLGGNIQYF.

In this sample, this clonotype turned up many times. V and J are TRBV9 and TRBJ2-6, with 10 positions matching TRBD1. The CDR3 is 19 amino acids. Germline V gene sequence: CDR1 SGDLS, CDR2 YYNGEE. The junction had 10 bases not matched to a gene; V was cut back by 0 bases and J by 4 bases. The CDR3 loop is CASSVVRGTGAGGANVLTF. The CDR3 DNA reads TGTGCCAGCAGCGTAGTCCGCGGGACAGGGGCTGGAGGGGCCAACGTCCTGACTTTC. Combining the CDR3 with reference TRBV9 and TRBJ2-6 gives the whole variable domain DSGVTQTPKHLITATGQRVTLRCSPRSGDLSVYWYQQSLDQGLQFLIQYYNGEERAKGNILERFSAQQFPDLHSELNLSSLELGDSALYFCASSVVRGTGAGGANVLTFGAGSRLTVL.

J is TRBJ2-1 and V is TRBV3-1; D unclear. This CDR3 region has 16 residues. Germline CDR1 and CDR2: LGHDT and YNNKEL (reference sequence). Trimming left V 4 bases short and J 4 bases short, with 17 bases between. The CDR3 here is CASSPQLQAVYNEQFF. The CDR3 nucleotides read TGTGCCAGCAGCCCCCAGCTACAAGCCGTTTACAATGAGCAGTTCTTC.

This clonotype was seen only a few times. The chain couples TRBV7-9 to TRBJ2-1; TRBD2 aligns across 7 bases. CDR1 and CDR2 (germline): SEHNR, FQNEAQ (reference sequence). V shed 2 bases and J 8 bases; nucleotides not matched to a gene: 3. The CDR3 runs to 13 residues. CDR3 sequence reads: CASSLRGDDEQFF. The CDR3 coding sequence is TGTGCCAGCAGCTTACGGGGGGACGATGAGCAGTTCTTC.

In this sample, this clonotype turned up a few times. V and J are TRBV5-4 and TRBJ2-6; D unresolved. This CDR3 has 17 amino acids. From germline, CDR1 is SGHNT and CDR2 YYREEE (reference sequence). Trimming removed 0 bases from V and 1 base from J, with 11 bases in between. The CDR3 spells CASSLAFQISGANVLTF. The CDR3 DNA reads TGTGCCAGCAGCTTGGCGTTTCAGATATCTGGGGCCAACGTCCTGACTTTC.

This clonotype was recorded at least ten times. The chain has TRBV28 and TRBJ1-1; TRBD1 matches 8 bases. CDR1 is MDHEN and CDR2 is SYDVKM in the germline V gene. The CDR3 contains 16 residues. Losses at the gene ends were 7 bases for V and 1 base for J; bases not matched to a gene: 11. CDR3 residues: CASMRQGAIGNTEAFF. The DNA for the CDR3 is TGTGCCAGCATGAGGCAGGGGGCAATTGGGAACACTGAAGCTTTCTTT. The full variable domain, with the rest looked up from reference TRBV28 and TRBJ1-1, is DVKVTQSSRYLVKRTGEKVFLECVQDMDHENMFWYRQDPGLGLRLIYFSYDVKMKEKGDIPEGYSVSREKKERFSLILESASTNQTSMYLCASMRQGAIGNTEAFFGQGTRLTVV.

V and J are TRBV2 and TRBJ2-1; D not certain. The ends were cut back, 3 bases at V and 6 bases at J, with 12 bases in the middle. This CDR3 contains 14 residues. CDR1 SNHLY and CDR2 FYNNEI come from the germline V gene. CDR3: CASSDRWDGNEQFF. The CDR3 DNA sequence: TGTGCCAGCAGTGACCGCTGGGATGGCAATGAGCAGTTCTTC.